This T cell receptor beta chain appears in the sequencing data of a study of blood T cell repertoires in COVID-19. Background on the study: Material from acute and convalescent COVID-19 was sourced from the United States, Italy and Spain. Sample material is recorded as cDNA or gDNA derived from T cells, B-cell-depleted T cells, or PBMCs.

In the original workflow: Amplifying reference gene primers gave estimates of nucleated cell counts. Assay used: immunoSEQ multiplex PCR; TCRdb lists only in-frame clones, some missing. D and trimming were read from the DNA, whereas the V and J calls and clone size are those reported in that table. The sample lists 95,000 to 110,000 clones, roughly 88% occurring once. The CDR3 has 15 amino acids. Trimming took 8 bases from V and 3 from J, leaving 20 bases between them. Germline V gene sequence: CDR1 MDHEN, CDR2 SYDVKM. This clonotype originated in a man in his fifties with active or convalescent COVID-19. This chain links TRBV28 with TRBJ2-7; TRBD2 might be the D (6 bases). The sequenced material came from peripheral blood. Written as DNA, the CDR3 is TGTGCCAGCGGGGGAGCGGGCACAGTTAACTACGAGCAGTACTTC. This gives the protein CASGGAGTVNYEQYF. Based on the CDR3 plus reference TRBV28 and TRBJ2-7, the full variable domain is DVKVTQSSRYLVKRTGEKVFLECVQDMDHENMFWYRQDPGLGLRLIYFSYDVKMKEKGDIPEGYSVSREKKERFSLILESASTNQTSMYLCASGGAGTVNYEQYFGPGTRLTVT.